The 3 T cell receptor beta chains below come from one sample, sequenced in a study of T cell responses to AZD1222 COVID-19 vaccine. The data were produced by immunoSEQ multiplex PCR, yet TCRdb's version contains in-frame clones alone and is incomplete. The table lists 95,000 to 150,000 clones, around 85% of them singletons. Sequences were derived from peripheral blood, sampled on day 0 of AZD1222 vaccination. Every receptor here comes from an adult in good health.

This chain connects TRBV28 to TRBJ2-5; 8 bases are a match to TRBD2. The CDR3 has 18 amino acids. Germline-derived CDR1 and CDR2 are MDHEN and SYDVKM. V was clipped by 1 base and J by 1 base; unmatched bases: 11. Here the CDR3 reads CASSLSPGLGTLQETQYF. CDR3 bases: TGTGCCAGCAGTTTATCTCCGGGACTAGGCACCCTCCAAGAGACCCAGTACTTC.

Notes on this clone: Other DNA sequences from this sample encode an identical CDR3 as well. This chain links TRBV28 with TRBJ2-7; D uncertain. CDR3 length: 12 amino acids. The V end was cut by 6 bases, the J end by 3 bases, with 9 bases between. Germline V CDR1 and CDR2: MDHEN, SYDVKM. CDR3 sequence: CASSGQIYEQYF. CDR3 in DNA: TGTGCCAGCAGCGGGCAGATCTACGAGCAGTACTTC.

This clone appeared once. This sequence joins TRBV28 and TRBJ2-4, with TRBD2 as a possible D gene (5 bases). CDR1 and CDR2 from the germline V gene are MDHEN and SYDVKM. The V and J ends lost 3 bases and 0 bases respectively, with 9 bases between them. This CDR3 is built from 15 residues. The CDR3 nucleotides read TGTGCCAGCAGTTTTATTAGCGAAGCCAAAAACATTCAGTACTTC. Encoded protein: CASSFISEAKNIQYF.